The 3 T cell receptor beta chains listed next were all sequenced from one sample in a study of T cells in Graves' hyperthyroidism and ophthalmopathy. There were TCR beta CDR3 regions amplified from RNA transcripts. In the first-round RT-PCR of the TCR CDR3, the HTBI primer set was used. Using its own MiXCR run on the multiplex PCR reads, TCRdb lists one record per CDR3 protein. Among about 480,000 distinct CDR3 sequences, about 24% were seen once, and the ten largest hold roughly 10%. The sequenced sample consisted of blood. The receptors come from a woman between 25 and 40 years old with Graves' ophthalmopathy.

This chain links TRBV6-1 with TRBJ2-7, with TRBD2 identical over 9 bases. This CDR3 comprises 15 residues. The junction had 9 bases not matched to a gene; V was cut back by 2 bases and J by 7 bases. CDR1 and CDR2 (germline): MNHNS, SASEGT. CDR3 nucleotide sequence: TGTGCCAGCAGTGAATCAACTAGCGGGTCTCGGGAGCAGTACTTC. It is translated as CASSESTSGSREQYF.

This clonotype was picked up many times. This sequence joins TRBV6-5 and TRBJ2-5; D possibly matches TRBD1 or TRBD2 (6 bases each). The CDR3 sequence is 15 residues long. Germline CDR1 MNHEY, CDR2 SVGAGI. V lost 3 bases and J lost 1, with 12 bases in between. The CDR3 loop reads CASSYDRRVQETQYF. The CDR3 region has the DNA TGTGCCAGCAGTTATGACAGGAGGGTCCAAGAGACCCAGTACTTC.

This chain links TRBV12-3 or TRBV12-4 with TRBJ2-2; the match to TRBD2 covers 12 bases. The CDR3 runs 16 residues. V shed 3 bases and J 6 bases; nucleotides not matched to a gene: 5. CDR3 protein: CASSFLAGGPAGELFF. The CDR3 region has the DNA TGTGCCAGCAGTTTCCTAGCGGGAGGGCCTGCCGGGGAGCTGTTTTTT.